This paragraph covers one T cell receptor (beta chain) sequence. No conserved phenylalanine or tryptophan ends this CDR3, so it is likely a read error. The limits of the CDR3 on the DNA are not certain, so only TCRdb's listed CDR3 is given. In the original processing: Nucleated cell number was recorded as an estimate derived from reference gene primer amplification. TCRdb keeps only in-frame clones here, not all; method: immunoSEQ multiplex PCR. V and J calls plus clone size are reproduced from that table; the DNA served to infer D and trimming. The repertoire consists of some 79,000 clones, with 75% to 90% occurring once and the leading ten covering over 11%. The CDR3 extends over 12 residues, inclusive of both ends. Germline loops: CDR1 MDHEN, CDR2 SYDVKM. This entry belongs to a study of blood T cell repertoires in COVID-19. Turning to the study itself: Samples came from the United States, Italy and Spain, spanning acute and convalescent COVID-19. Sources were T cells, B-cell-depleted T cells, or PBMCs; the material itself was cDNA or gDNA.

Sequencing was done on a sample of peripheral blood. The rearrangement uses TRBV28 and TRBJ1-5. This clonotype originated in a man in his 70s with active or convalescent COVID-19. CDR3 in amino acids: CASSFHAGFVGS.